This TCR beta chain appears in the sequencing data of a study of blood T cell repertoires in COVID-19. The V end was cut by 0 bases, the J end by 9 bases, with 11 bases between. Germline CDR1 and CDR2: GTSNPN and SVGIG (reference sequence). The CDR3 loop spans 12 amino acids. This clone turned up a few times. Participants' own reports of clinical history determined their cohort assignment. The assay was immunoSEQ multiplex PCR, and TCRdb's table has in-frame clones only and misses some. The sample has about 170,000 clones, approximately 90% seen once; the top ten hold about 0.8%. This receptor was obtained from a young woman who had recovered from COVID-19. Source material: PBMCs or T cells enriched from blood (not recorded which). The chain joins TRBV30 to TRBJ1-1; the D is unclear. For the CDR3, the DNA is TGTGCCTGGAGTGTTGTGGGGAGTAAAGCTTTCTTT. It yields the protein CAWSVVGSKAFF.